This T cell receptor (beta chain) was identified during a study of blood T cell repertoires in COVID-19. Background on the study: Researchers got acute and convalescent COVID-19 samples from the United States, Italy and Spain. In each case, the material was cDNA or gDNA derived from T cells, B-cell-depleted T cells, or PBMCs.

Study processing details: Amplification of reference gene primers was used by the study to estimate nucleated cell counts. Sequencing was performed with immunoSEQ multiplex PCR; in TCRdb, only in-frame clones are kept and a portion is missing. That table gives V, J and clone size, and the DNA gave D and trimming. The table lists about 49,000 clones, approximately 85% of them singletons, with approximately 3% in the top ten. The V end was cut by 4 bases, the J end by 7 bases, with 11 bases between. This CDR3 is 12 amino acids long. The germline V gene has CDR1 SGHNT and CDR2 YYREEE (reference sequence).

The source is a woman in her fifties or sixties with acute or convalescent COVID-19. V is TRBV5-4 and J is TRBJ1-1; no clear D gene. Sequenced material: peripheral blood. The CDR3 DNA reads as TGTGCCAGCAGCCTGATCGCCGGTGAAGCTTTCTTT. Its protein product is CASSLIAGEAFF.